The 21 T cell receptor beta chains reported below all come from one sample, sequenced in a study of T cells in Graves' hyperthyroidism and ophthalmopathy. TCR beta CDR3 regions were amplified from RNA transcripts. When the TCR CDR3 underwent first-round RT-PCR, the HTBI primer set was used. TCRdb called the multiplex PCR reads again in MiXCR, with one record for every CDR3 protein. The sample has a few hundred thousand distinct CDR3 sequences, approximately 20% seen once; the top ten hold 3% to 4%. Material: blood. The receptors derive from a woman between 18 and 29 years old with Graves' hyperthyroidism.

This clonotype was seen at least ten times. This chain joins TRBV14 and TRBJ1-2, with a tentative D call TRBD1 (6 bases). V lost 0 bases, J lost 2 bases, and 13 bases lay in between. There are 16 residues in the CDR3. Germline values: CDR1 SGHDN, CDR2 FVKESK. In DNA, the CDR3 is TGTGCCAGCAGCCAAGATCTATCGGACAGAAACTATGGCTACACCTTC. It codes for CASSQDLSDRNYGYTF.

This clonotype was counted ten times or more. The rearrangement joins TRBV19 to TRBJ1-5; 9 bases agree with TRBD1. Unmatched junction bases numbered 6, after V lost 5 bases and J lost 4 bases. The CDR3 is 15 amino acids. The germline V gene encodes CDR1 LNHDA and CDR2 SQIVND (reference sequence). The CDR3 nucleotides are TGTGCCAGTAGTTACCGGACAGGGGATAATCAGCCCCAGCATTTT. It translates to CASSYRTGDNQPQHF. The whole variable domain, filled in from reference TRBV19 and TRBJ1-5, reads DGGITQSPKYLFRKEGQNVTLSCEQNLNHDAMYWYRQDPGQGLRLIYYSQIVNDFQKGDIAEGYSVSREKKESFPLTVTSAQKNPTAFYLCASSYRTGDNQPQHFGDGTRLSIL.

This clonotype was seen at least ten times. The V call is TRBV5-1, the J call TRBJ1-5; D is unresolved. Germline V gene data show CDR1 as SGHRS and CDR2 as YFSETQ. The CDR3 sequence is 14 residues long. V was pared by 4 bases and J by 3 bases, with 11 bases between. CDR3 sequence (DNA): TGCGCCAGCAGCCTCGACGGAAACAATCAGCCCCAGCATTTT. Translated, it gives CASSLDGNNQPQHF.

This clonotype was seen at least ten times. Compared with germline, one end of the junction differs, possibly owing to a read error. The chain combines TRBV6-1 with TRBJ1-6, with a tentative D call TRBD1 (5 bases). CDR3 size: 15 residues. In germline, CDR1 is MNHNS, CDR2 SASEGT. The DNA for the CDR3 is TGTGCCAGCACCCCCCGGTCAGGGAATAATCCACCCCTCCACTTT. Translated: CASTPRSGNNPPLHF.

The chain combines TRBV29-1 with TRBJ2-5; D is possibly TRBD1 (5 bases). CDR1 is SQVTM and CDR2 is ANQGSEA in the germline V gene. V was shortened by 5 bases and J by 3 bases, with 10 bases between the two germline ends. There are 12 residues in the CDR3. The CDR3 spells CSVMTAKETQYF. DNA of the CDR3: TGCAGCGTTATGACAGCAAAAGAGACCCAGTACTTC.

This clonotype was counted ten times or more. The chain recombines TRBV4-1 with TRBJ1-1; D is unclear. Germline CDR1 MGHRA, CDR2 YSYEKL. The V end was cut by 2 bases, the J end by 3 bases, with 13 bases between. There are 15 residues in the CDR3. CDR3 protein: CASSQPTMWDTEAFF. The CDR3 nucleotides are TGCGCCAGCAGCCAACCAACAATGTGGGACACTGAAGCTTTCTTT.

The chain links TRBV20-1 to TRBJ2-7, with a tentative D call TRBD2 (6 bases). This CDR3 has 16 residues. V gave up 3 bases and J gave up 9 bases, with 27 bases separating them. CDR1 and CDR2 from the germline V gene are DFQATT and SNEGSKA (reference sequence). The CDR3 protein is CSAREGLIGENGGQYF. The CDR3 bases are TGCAGTGCTAGGGAGGGACTCATCGGGGAAAATGGCGGGCAGTACTTC.

This clonotype was detected ten times or more. The chain combines TRBV15 with TRBJ1-5, with 9 positions matching TRBD1. The CDR3 spans 15 residues. From germline, CDR1 is LNHNV and CDR2 YYDKDF (reference sequence). V shed 6 bases, J shed 1 base, and the junction held 4 bases outside the gene matches. The CDR3 loop is CATSTGGGSNQPQHF. The CDR3 region has the DNA TGTGCCACCAGTACAGGGGGCGGAAGCAATCAGCCCCAGCATTTT.

Many counts were recorded for this clonotype. CDR3 nucleotides: TGCAGTGCTCAACAATCAGGTGTGGGACAGCCCCAGCATTTT. This sequence encodes CSAQQSGVGQPQHF. This sequence joins TRBV20-1 and TRBJ1-5; no firm D call. V dropped 5 bases and J dropped 7 bases, with 18 bases sitting between them. The CDR3 runs 14 residues. Germline CDR1 reads DFQATT; CDR2 reads SNEGSKA (reference sequence).

In this sample, this clonotype turned up many times. This chain uses TRBV12-3 or TRBV12-4 with TRBJ1-2; unclear D gene. Trimming removed 7 bases at V and 3 bases at J, with 15 bases between. The CDR3 contains 14 residues. CDR3 region: CASIRRGSDYGYTF. The CDR3 DNA is TGTGCCAGCATTAGACGAGGTAGCGACTATGGCTACACCTTC.

This clonotype was observed many times. The rearrangement joins TRBV4-1 to TRBJ2-7, with TRBD1 matching 8 bases. Germline CDR1 is MGHRA and CDR2 is YSYEKL. The CDR3 consists of 15 residues. V trimming: 3 bases; J trimming: 4 bases; junction bases outside the gene matches: 8. This CDR3 is CASSQNGQGGYEQYF. CDR3 DNA sequence: TGCGCCAGCAGCCAGAACGGACAGGGAGGATACGAGCAGTACTTC.

This clonotype was picked up many times. The chain combines TRBV5-1 with TRBJ2-5; D possibly corresponds to TRBD1 (6 bases). CDR1 is SGHRS and CDR2 is YFSETQ in the germline V gene. V was cut by 2 bases and J by 0 bases, with 29 bases left in between. CDR3 size: 21 residues. The CDR3 DNA is TGCGCCAGCAGCTTACAACCGATAAACGGACAGTGGGCAAAGTACCAAGAGACCCAGTACTTC. Protein sequence: CASSLQPINGQWAKYQETQYF.

This chain connects TRBV6-1 to TRBJ2-5; a weak D match, TRBD2 (6 bases). This CDR3 has 16 residues. Trimming stripped 2 bases from V and 4 bases from J, with 17 bases between. The V gene's germline CDR1 is MNHNS and CDR2 SASEGT. The CDR3 DNA sequence: TGTGCCAGCAGTGAACGAGGAGGGTCCGGAGGAGAGACCCAGTACTTC. Translation gives CASSERGGSGGETQYF.

Comments on this clonotype: Compared with germline, one end of the junction differs, possibly owing to a read error. This chain joins TRBV5-1 and TRBJ2-4, with D perhaps TRBD1 or TRBD2 (6 bases each). The germline V gene has CDR1 SGHRS and CDR2 YFSETQ. The CDR3 sequence is 16 residues long. The CDR3, as DNA: TGCGCCAGCAGACTCACCTTCGGGGGCATGGGAAACATTAAGTACTTC. Protein product: CASRLTFGGMGNIKYF.

This clonotype has a handful of counts. The junction differs from germline at one of its ends, possibly a read error. The rearrangement uses TRBV12-3 or TRBV12-4 and TRBJ2-2; tentative D call: TRBD1 (6 bases). CDR3 length: 14 amino acids. CDR3 sequence: CASSWVSGAGELCF. For the CDR3, the DNA is TGTGCCAGCAGTTGGGTCTCAGGGGCCGGGGAGCTGTGCTTT.

This clonotype has ten or more counts. A read error may explain this, as a much larger clone is one base away. The rearrangement joins TRBV12-3 or TRBV12-4 to TRBJ1-5; D perhaps matches TRBD1 (5 bases). This CDR3 contains 15 residues. CDR3 sequence (DNA): TGTGCCAGCAGTCGGGACTCCGTTAGCGATCAGCCCCAGCATTTT. Translating it yields CASSRDSVSDQPQHF.

This clonotype was seen ten or more times. The V call is TRBV4-1, the J call TRBJ1-5; no firm D call. The ends were cut back, 0 bases at V and 7 bases at J, with 22 bases in the middle. The CDR3 loop spans 18 amino acids. From germline, CDR1 is MGHRA and CDR2 YSYEKL. CDR3 in amino acids: CASSQDRLLGRNGQPQHF. The CDR3 nucleotides are TGCGCCAGCAGCCAAGATAGGTTGTTGGGCAGGAATGGGCAGCCCCAGCATTTT.

This clonotype was counted ten times or more. V is TRBV18 and J is TRBJ2-5; the match to TRBD2 covers 9 bases. The CDR3 is made up of 14 amino acids. V lost 2 bases and J lost 5; bases outside the gene matches: 3. CDR1 and CDR2 from the germline V gene are KGHSH and LQKENI. CDR3 sequence reads: CASSPGSGGETQYF. CDR3 coding DNA: TGTGCCAGCTCACCAGGAAGCGGGGGGGAGACCCAGTACTTC.

The table lists this clonotype with many counts. The chain's CDR3 is CSRIRGGANYGYTF. Here the CDR3 DNA reads TGCAGTCGAATCAGGGGGGGCGCGAACTATGGCTACACCTTC. The chain carries TRBV20-1 and TRBJ1-2, with TRBD1 matching 7 bases. V dropped 8 bases and J dropped 2; count of bases not matched to a gene: 11. The length of the CDR3 is 14 residues. Germline V lookup: CDR1 DFQATT, CDR2 SNEGSKA (reference sequence).

This clonotype was counted ten times or more. J is TRBJ2-7 and V is TRBV6-1; 7 positions agree with TRBD1. J gave up 0 bases and V 3 bases, and 2 bases lay outside the gene matches. CDR3 length: 14 residues. From germline, CDR1 is MNHNS and CDR2 SASEGT. The DNA for the CDR3 is TGTGCCAGCAGTGAGGGACAGCGCTCCTACGAGCAGTACTTC. Translation: CASSEGQRSYEQYF.

This clonotype has at least ten counts. V is TRBV6-1 and J is TRBJ1-2; 9 bases line up with TRBD1. Germline V gene sequence: CDR1 MNHNS, CDR2 SASEGT. J was trimmed by 5 bases and V by 6 bases; bases with no gene match: 7. This CDR3 comprises 14 residues. The CDR3: CASSKGQGGYGYTF. Here the CDR3 DNA reads TGTGCCAGCAGCAAGGGACAGGGTGGATATGGCTACACCTTC.